These 16 T cell receptor beta chains came from one sample sequenced in a study of cytomegalovirus exposure and HLA in healthy donors. Researchers ran the PCR with 60 Vbeta and 13 Jbeta primers. Generated by immunoSEQ multiplex PCR, the TCRdb table keeps only in-frame clones and is missing some. Among approximately 68,000 clones, roughly four fifths were seen once, and the ten largest hold 7% to 9.5%. Sequenced: PBMCs. Every receptor here comes from a woman in her 30s in good health and CMV-seropositive.

This rearrangement joins TRBV28 to TRBJ2-7; possibly TRBD2 for D (5 bases). Germline CDR1 and CDR2: MDHEN and SYDVKM. The CDR3 spans 11 residues. The V end lost 1 base, the J end lost 12 bases, and 10 bases lay between the germline ends. For the CDR3, the DNA is TGTGCCAGCAGTTTATTCCGGGATTGGTACTTC. It translates to CASSLFRDWYF.

The J gene is TRBJ2-5, the V gene TRBV15; TRBD2 aligns across 13 bases. J lost 7 bases, V lost 4 bases, and 6 bases had no gene match. This CDR3 is built from 15 residues. Germline V lookup: CDR1 LNHNV, CDR2 YYDKDF (reference sequence). The CDR3 protein is CATSKGTSGVMTQYF. In nucleotides, the CDR3 is TGTGCCACCAGCAAGGGGACTAGCGGGGTTATGACCCAGTACTTC.

This chain connects TRBV11-2 to TRBJ2-5; maybe TRBD1 (6 bases). Matching the DNA end better, TRBJ2-7 makes the J call doubtful. CDR1 and CDR2 from the germline V gene are SGHAT and FQNNGV. This CDR3 comprises 14 residues. CDR3 bases: TGTGCCAGCAGCTTAGGTTTGGGGGCGGGCGAGCAGTACTTC. It is translated as CASSLGLGAGEQYF.

This chain uses TRBV7-2 with TRBJ2-5; 8 positions match TRBD2. Germline CDR1 is SGHTA and CDR2 is FQGNSA. CDR3 length: 15 amino acids. The J segment lost 5 bases and the V segment lost 3 bases, leaving 8 bases of the junction unmatched. CDR3 coding DNA: TGTGCCAGCAGCTTGATAGCGGGAAATGTGGAGACCCAGTACTTC. It is translated as CASSLIAGNVETQYF.

This chain joins TRBV9 and TRBJ2-1; 16 nucleotides match TRBD2. V shed 7 bases, J shed 5 bases, and the junction held 6 bases outside the gene matches. This CDR3 has 16 amino acids. Per the germline V gene, CDR1 is SGDLS and CDR2 is YYNGEE. This CDR3 is CASGRGTSGRDNEQFF. Here the CDR3 DNA reads TGTGCCAGCGGGAGGGGGACTAGCGGGAGGGACAATGAGCAGTTCTTC.

The V call is TRBV2, the J call TRBJ1-1, with D possibly being TRBD1 (5 bases). The CDR3 has 13 amino acids. CDR1 SNHLY and CDR2 FYNNEI come from the germline V gene. V was shortened by 4 bases and J by 2 bases, with 8 bases between the two germline ends. The CDR3 spells CASSATGNTEAFF. CDR3 DNA sequence: TGTGCCAGCAGTGCCACAGGTAACACTGAAGCTTTCTTT.

V is TRBV5-1 and J is TRBJ2-5, with 15 bases lining up with TRBD2. Germline V gives CDR1 SGHRS, CDR2 YFSETQ. CDR3 length: 15 residues. The trim removed 4 bases at V and 13 bases at J, leaving 11 bases unmatched. The CDR3, as DNA: TGCGCCAGCAGCGAGTACCGGACTAGCGGGGGGGCATGGTACTTC. Translating gives CASSEYRTSGGAWYF.

A few counts support this clone. The chain combines TRBV2 with TRBJ1-1, with 7 bases matching TRBD1. There are 12 residues in the CDR3. Losses at the gene ends were 6 bases for V and 4 bases for J; bases not matched to a gene: 2. CDR1 and CDR2 from the germline V gene are SNHLY and FYNNEI. In DNA form, the CDR3 reads TGTGCCAGCAGGCAGGGGGGCACTGAAGCTTTCTTT. It encodes CASRQGGTEAFF.

The chain uses TRBV4-3 and TRBJ2-7; TRBD2 aligns across 11 bases. CDR1 LGHNA and CDR2 YSLEER come from the germline V gene. The length of the CDR3 is 20 residues. V shed 4 bases, J shed 5 bases, and the junction held 22 bases outside the gene matches. The CDR3 region has the DNA TGCGCCAGCAGCCTGGGAAAAACTAGCGGGAGTAACCCTTTCCTGAACGAGCAGTACTTC. Its protein product is CASSLGKTSGSNPFLNEQYF.

This chain uses TRBV29-1 with TRBJ2-1; possibly TRBD2 for D (6 bases). The CDR3 is made up of 13 amino acids. The germline V and J ends were trimmed by 7 bases and 2 bases, with 12 bases remaining between them. CDR1 and CDR2 from the germline V gene are SQVTM and ANQGSEA. In nucleotides, the CDR3 is TGCAGCGCCTTGGGGGGAACCTACAATGAGCAGTTCTTC. This gives the protein CSALGGTYNEQFF.

In the case of this clone: The CDR3 end shows no conserved phenylalanine or tryptophan, and so a read error is likely. J is TRBJ1-1 and V is TRBV27; 8 bases map to TRBD1. Germline lookup yields CDR1 MNHEY and CDR2 SMNVEV (reference sequence). The length of the CDR3 is 14 residues. The V gene end was trimmed by 6 bases and the J gene end by 0 bases; junction bases not matched to a gene: 3. CDR3 amino acids: CASRTGVMNTEAFL. CDR3 coding DNA: TGTGCCAGCAGGACAGGGGTCATGAACACTGAAGCTTTCCTT.

This clone came up a few times. This chain joins TRBV5-4 and TRBJ1-1; 7 nucleotides line up with TRBD1. Germline V gives CDR1 SGHNT, CDR2 YYREEE (reference sequence). The CDR3 consists of 13 residues. The V segment lost 4 bases and the J segment 4 bases; nucleotides outside the gene matches: 4. CDR3 amino acids: CASSRQGGTEAFF. The CDR3 nucleotides read TGTGCCAGCAGCCGACAGGGAGGCACTGAAGCTTTCTTT.

The rearrangement uses TRBV12-2 and TRBJ1-5; the D segment call TRBD1 is taken from the table without a DNA check. TRBV12-2 is a listed pseudogene. The CDR3 covers 15 residues. CDR3 in DNA: TGTGCAAGTCGCTCCCCGACAGGGCACAATCAGCCCCAGCATTTT. Protein product: CASRSPTGHNQPQHF.

This sequence joins TRBV6-1 and TRBJ2-3, with TRBD2 matching over 9 bases. Germline lookup yields CDR1 MNHNS and CDR2 SASEGT. V was pared by 2 bases and J by 2 bases, with 8 bases of the junction left unmatched. The CDR3 sequence is 17 residues long. The CDR3, as DNA: TGTGCCAGCAGTGAAATAGCCGGCGGGAGGGCCACAGATACGCAGTATTTT. Amino acid sequence: CASSEIAGGRATDTQYF.

The gene calls are TRBV29-1 and TRBJ2-1, with D tentatively TRBD2 (5 bases). Trimming took off 7 bases at V and 5 bases at J, with 9 bases between the two ends. The CDR3 extends over 11 amino acids. Germline CDR1 is SQVTM and CDR2 is ANQGSEA. The CDR3 is CSGGPNNEQFF. CDR3 in DNA: TGCAGCGGAGGGCCAAACAATGAGCAGTTCTTC.

The V and J genes are TRBV27 and TRBJ2-1, with 7 nucleotides matching TRBD2. CDR1 is MNHEY and CDR2 is SMNVEV in the germline V gene (reference sequence). The CDR3 covers 14 residues. V shed 5 bases, J shed 8 bases, and the junction held 9 bases outside the gene matches. The CDR3, as DNA: TGTGCCAGCAGTACCGGACTAGATGGGTATGAGCAGTTCTTC. It codes for CASSTGLDGYEQFF.